This T cell receptor beta chain is from a study of blood T cell repertoires in COVID-19. Study at large: The United States, Italy and Spain provided the acute and convalescent COVID-19 samples.

The CDR3 is 14 residues long. Looked up from germline, CDR1 is LGHNA and CDR2 is YNFKEQ. The V gene lost 3 bases and the J gene lost 2 bases, with 9 bases spanning the gap. The table came from immunoSEQ multiplex PCR; TCRdb's copy has only in-frame clones and leaves some out. The sample has 110,000 or so clones; roughly 87% are singletons. The sequencing input was peripheral blood. The clonotype originates from a human donor in a cohort sampled during active COVID-19. The chain links TRBV4-2 to TRBJ2-3, with D possibly TRBD2 on 6 matching bases. The CDR3, as DNA: TGTGCCAGCAGCCAGTTGGGACTCACAGATACGCAGTATTTT. Translation: CASSQLGLTDTQYF.